The 14 T cell receptor beta chains given below trace back to one sample, sequenced in a study of blood T cells in healthy people across ages. The use of a sample-barcoded 5' primer and a J-beta primer mix characterized a second PCR of roughly 6 to 11 cycles. TCRdb used MiXCR to reprocess the 5' RACE reads, holding one entry per CDR3 protein. The data show around 1.1 million distinct CDR3 sequences, around two fifths seen once. Sequenced input: blood. The receptors stem from a young man in good health.

The V and J genes are TRBV12-3 or TRBV12-4 and TRBJ2-1, with D possibly TRBD2 on 6 matching bases. This CDR3 has 11 residues. Trimming cost V 6 bases and J 12 bases, with 12 bases left between them. CDR3: CASSMGGVQFF. The CDR3 DNA is TGTGCCAGCAGCATGGGGGGAGTGCAGTTCTTC.

The V gene is TRBV4-2, the J gene TRBJ2-5; 7 bases align to TRBD2. The CDR3 has 17 amino acids. Trimming took 7 bases from V and 11 from J; bases not matched to a gene: 25. Germline V CDR1 and CDR2: LGHNA, YNFKEQ. For the CDR3, the DNA is TGTGCCAGCACCGAGGCTTGGGGGGGGGAGAGATTCAATGAGCAGTACTTC. Protein sequence: CASTEAWGGERFNEQYF.

This clonotype was seen more than once but under ten times. The chain carries TRBV7-8 and TRBJ1-1; a weak D match, TRBD1 (5 bases). CDR3 length: 12 amino acids. The germline V gene encodes CDR1 SGHVS and CDR2 FQNEAQ. Trimming took off 2 bases at V and 11 bases at J, with 12 bases between the two ends. CDR3 region: CASSLSDNAAFF. The CDR3 DNA sequence: TGTGCCAGCAGCTTATCGGACAATGCTGCTTTCTTT.

The chain employs TRBV6-1 and TRBJ1-1; a weak D match, TRBD1 (6 bases). Trimming removed 7 bases from V and 11 bases from J, with 23 bases in between. This CDR3 region has 14 residues. Germline CDR1 is MNHNS and CDR2 is SASEGT. CDR3 nucleotide sequence: TGTGCCAGCATAGCGTCCGGGACATCAACCGGGGCTTTCTTT. As protein: CASIASGTSTGAFF.

The V call is TRBV20-1, the J call TRBJ1-5; D is unresolved. With 4 bases removed from V and 0 bases from J, the gap between germline ends came to 13 bases. This CDR3 comprises 15 residues. From germline, CDR1 is DFQATT and CDR2 SNEGSKA (reference sequence). CDR3 nucleotide sequence: TGCAGTGCTAATGGAGTAGGGAATAGCAATCAGCCCCAGCATTTT. It specifies CSANGVGNSNQPQHF.

The V call is TRBV20-1, the J call TRBJ2-6; D unclear. With 3 bases removed from V and 0 bases from J, the gap between germline ends came to 6 bases. CDR1 is DFQATT and CDR2 is SNEGSKA in the germline V gene (reference sequence). There are 14 residues in the CDR3. The CDR3 spells CSARGDSGANVLTF. The DNA for the CDR3 is TGCAGTGCTAGGGGTGACTCTGGGGCCAACGTCCTGACTTTC.

In regard to this clonotype: A much larger clone differs from this one at a single base, so this may be a read error. V gene TRBV4-3 combines with J gene TRBJ2-3; D unclear. Trimming left V 3 bases short and J 4 bases short, with 17 bases between. The germline V gene encodes CDR1 LGHNA and CDR2 YSLEER. This CDR3 is built from 16 residues. The chain's CDR3 is CASSQQQRLVADTQYF. CDR3 nucleotide sequence: TGCGCCAGCAGCCAGCAACAACGCTTAGTCGCAGATACGCAGTATTTT.

The chain links TRBV6-5 to TRBJ2-1, with D uncertain. This CDR3 has 15 amino acids. Germline-derived CDR1 and CDR2 are MNHEY and SVGAGI. Trimming left V 0 bases short and J 0 bases short, with 6 bases between. CDR3 nucleotides: TGTGCCAGCAGTTACTCAGGGTACTCCTACAATGAGCAGTTCTTC. Its translation is CASSYSGYSYNEQFF.

The chain couples TRBV27 to TRBJ2-6; D possibly corresponds to TRBD1 (6 bases). The length of the CDR3 is 18 residues. Germline CDR1 and CDR2: MNHEY and SMNVEV (reference sequence). With 4 bases removed from V and 0 bases from J, the gap between germline ends came to 16 bases. The CDR3 coding sequence is TGTGCCAGCAGTTCCGGACAGACCCGATACTCTGGGGCCAACGTCCTGACTTTC. The encoded protein is CASSSGQTRYSGANVLTF.

This clonotype has ten or more counts. The gene calls are TRBV24-1 and TRBJ2-1, with D tentatively TRBD1 or TRBD2 (5 bases each). The germline V gene has CDR1 KGHDR and CDR2 SFDVKD. The CDR3 runs 14 residues. Between the trimmed V and J ends, which lost 12 bases and 8 bases, there was a span of 22 bases. The CDR3 sequence is CAGRNTGAFYEQFF. The DNA for the CDR3 is TGTGCCGGAAGAAACACCGGGGCCTTCTATGAGCAGTTCTTC.

This clonotype was detected only a few times. The chain employs TRBV9 and TRBJ1-2; 8 bases agree with TRBD1. Germline V gives CDR1 SGDLS, CDR2 YYNGEE. Trimming removed 3 bases from V and 3 bases from J; junction bases left unmatched: 7. This CDR3 region has 15 residues. The CDR3: CASSGGQGAHYGYTF. The CDR3 DNA is TGTGCCAGCAGCGGGGGCCAGGGGGCTCACTATGGCTACACCTTC. The whole variable domain, filled in from reference TRBV9 and TRBJ1-2, reads DSGVTQTPKHLITATGQRVTLRCSPRSGDLSVYWYQQSLDQGLQFLIQYYNGEERAKGNILERFSAQQFPDLHSELNLSSLELGDSALYFCASSGGQGAHYGYTFGSGTRLTVV.

The rearrangement joins TRBV20-1 to TRBJ1-2, with TRBD1 identical over 8 bases. The CDR3 sequence is 13 residues long. Looked up from germline, CDR1 is DFQATT and CDR2 is SNEGSKA (reference sequence). J gave up 5 bases and V 5 bases, and 7 bases lay outside the gene matches. The CDR3 region is CSAPSTGEYGYTF. The DNA of the CDR3 is TGCAGTGCTCCCTCGACAGGGGAGTATGGCTACACCTTC.

This clonotype showed up just a few times. The V gene is TRBV15, the J gene TRBJ2-1; 7 positions match TRBD2. Germline V gives CDR1 LNHNV, CDR2 YYDKDF (reference sequence). The CDR3 spans 14 residues. The junction had 9 bases not matched to a gene; V was cut back by 5 bases and J by 8 bases. In nucleotides, the CDR3 is TGTGCCACCAGCTCACGACTAGCCCCCCATGAGCAGTTCTTC. Translation: CATSSRLAPHEQFF.

The V and J genes are TRBV6-6 and TRBJ1-5; 7 bases agree with TRBD1. Unmatched junction bases numbered 5, after V lost 6 bases and J lost 6 bases. Germline assignment: CDR1 MNHNY and CDR2 SVGAGI (reference sequence). CDR3 length: 13 amino acids. The CDR3 sequence: CASRSGGIQPQHF. CDR3 bases: TGTGCCAGCAGGTCAGGGGGGATTCAGCCCCAGCATTTT.